This record looks at one T cell receptor beta chain sequence and its context. The CDR3 consists of 16 residues. Germline V gene data show CDR1 as SEHNR and CDR2 as FQNEAQ (reference sequence). J gave up 3 bases and V 2 bases, and 4 bases lay outside the gene matches. The sample originates from a study of T cell changes during pregnancy in multiple sclerosis. Sequencing used immunoSEQ multiplex PCR; TCRdb keeps in-frame clones, though not all of them. The sample records over 30,000 clones, 85% to 95% being singletons. This receptor was taken from a female donor with multiple sclerosis, enrolled in a pregnancy study. This chain uses TRBV7-9 with TRBJ1-4; 9 positions agree with TRBD1. The source was CD4+ T cells from peripheral blood mononuclear cells, collected after pregnancy. The CDR3 sequence is CASSLLGQGPNEKLFF. The CDR3 DNA follows: TGTGCCAGCAGCTTATTAGGACAGGGGCCTAATGAAAAACTGTTTTTT.